This T cell receptor beta chain was sequenced in a study of cytomegalovirus exposure and HLA in healthy donors. General study results and limits: Some V segments could not be told apart, so they were left out, TRBV6-2 and TRBV6-3 among them. Later on, analysis showed that most CMV-associated TCR beta chains appeared to be HLA-restricted. Sequencing depth across donors, presence/absence analyses assumed, was roughly uniform.

Losses at the gene ends were 7 bases for V and 4 bases for J; bases not matched to a gene: 10. Germline CDR1 MNHEY, CDR2 SMNVEV (reference sequence). The CDR3 spans 15 residues. This clone was counted a few times. Its antigen is unidentified. 60 Vbeta and 13 Jbeta primers were used in PCR. Produced via immunoSEQ multiplex PCR; TCRdb's table is partial and in-frame only. The top ten clones hold less than 6.5% of a sample with about 120,000 clones, about 8.6% of them seen once. Sequenced input: PBMCs. This chain joins TRBV27 and TRBJ1-1; 9 nucleotides match TRBD1. The receptor comes from a woman aged 40 to 50 in good health and CMV-seropositive. Written as DNA, the CDR3 is TGTGCCAGCAATAACCAACAGGGGGCGCGCACTGAAGCTTTCTTT. It specifies CASNNQQGARTEAFF.